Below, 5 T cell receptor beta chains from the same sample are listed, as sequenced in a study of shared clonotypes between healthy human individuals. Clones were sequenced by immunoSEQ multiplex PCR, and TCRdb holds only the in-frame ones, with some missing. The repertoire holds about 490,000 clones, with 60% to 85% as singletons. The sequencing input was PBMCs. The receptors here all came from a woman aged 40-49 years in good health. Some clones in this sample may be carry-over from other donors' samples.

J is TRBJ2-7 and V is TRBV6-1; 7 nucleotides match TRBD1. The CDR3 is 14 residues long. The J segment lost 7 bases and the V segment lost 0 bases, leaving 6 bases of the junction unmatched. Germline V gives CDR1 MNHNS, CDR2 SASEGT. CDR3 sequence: CASSEAGDREEQYF. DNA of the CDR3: TGTGCCAGCAGTGAAGCAGGAGACAGGGAGGAGCAGTACTTC.

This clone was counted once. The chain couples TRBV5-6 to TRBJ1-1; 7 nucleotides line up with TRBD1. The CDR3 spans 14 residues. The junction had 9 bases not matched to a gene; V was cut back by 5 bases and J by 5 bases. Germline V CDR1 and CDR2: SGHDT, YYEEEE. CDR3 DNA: TGTGCCAGCAGACACTCCGGACAGGAGACTGAAGCTTTCTTT. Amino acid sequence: CASRHSGQETEAFF.

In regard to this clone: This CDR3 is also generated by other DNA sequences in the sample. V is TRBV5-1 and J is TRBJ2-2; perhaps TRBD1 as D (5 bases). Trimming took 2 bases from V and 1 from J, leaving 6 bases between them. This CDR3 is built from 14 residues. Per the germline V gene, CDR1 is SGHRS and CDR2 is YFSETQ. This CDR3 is CASSFQGNTGELFF. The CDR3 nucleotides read TGCGCCAGCAGCTTCCAGGGGAACACCGGGGAGCTGTTTTTT.

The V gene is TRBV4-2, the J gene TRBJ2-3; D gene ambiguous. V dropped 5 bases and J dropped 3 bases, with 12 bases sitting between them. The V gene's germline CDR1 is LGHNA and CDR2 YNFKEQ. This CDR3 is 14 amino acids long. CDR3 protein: CASSSRLETDTQYF. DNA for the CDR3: TGTGCCAGCAGCTCGAGGCTAGAGACAGATACGCAGTATTTT.

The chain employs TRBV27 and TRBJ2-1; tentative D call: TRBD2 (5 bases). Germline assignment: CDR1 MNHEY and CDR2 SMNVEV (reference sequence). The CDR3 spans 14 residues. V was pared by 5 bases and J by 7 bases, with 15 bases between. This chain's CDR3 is CASSATPGENEQFF. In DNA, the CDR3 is TGTGCCAGCAGTGCTACCCCCGGGGAAAATGAGCAGTTCTTC.